These T cell receptor beta chains were read from a single sample in a study of CD4+ T cells in melanoma. Some clones are missing from TCRdb's copy, which holds only in-frame ones; the method was immunoSEQ multiplex PCR. The sample yields tens of thousands of clones, roughly 78% seen once. These receptors all stem from a human donor with melanoma. The CDR3 runs from the conserved cysteine through the conserved F or W. A D gene is named only where the DNA matches it firmly. The size field is filled for only some rows; it gives once, few, many or a size class.

TRBJ2-1,-,-,TRBV5-1,CASSLNRVMAYNEQFF,TGCGCCAGCAGTCTAAACAGGGTAATGGCCTACAATGAGCAGTTCTTC
TRBJ2-4,TRBD2,-,TRBV5-5,CASRRTSGGPENIQYF,TGTGCCAGCAGGAGGACTAGCGGGGGGCCTGAAAACATTCAGTACTTC
TRBJ1-2,-,-,TRBV2,CASSPQYYGYTF,TGTGCCAGCTCCCCACAGTACTATGGCTACACCTTC
TRBJ2-1,-,once,TRBV6-1,CASSEGRMGLYNEQFF,TGTGCCAGCAGTGAAGGGCGGATGGGCCTCTACAATGAGCAGTTCTTC
TRBJ1-5,TRBD1,few,TRBV30,CAWSRDSGQPQHF,TGTGCCTGGAGCCGGGACAGCGGGCAGCCCCAGCATTTT
TRBJ2-2,-,-,TRBV2,CASRGTGGGSSDTGELFF,TGTGCCAGCAGAGGGACTGGGGGCGGTTCTTCGGACACCGGGGAGCTGTTTTTT
TRBJ1-4,-,-,TRBV7-9,CASSSDAGGEKLFF,TGTGCCAGCAGTAGTGACGCGGGAGGAGAAAAACTGTTTTTT
TRBJ2-2,TRBD1,-,TRBV2,CASSVLTGVPTGELFF,TGTGCCAGCAGTGTTTTAACAGGGGTTCCTACCGGGGAGCTGTTTTTT
TRBJ2-7,-,once,TRBV5-1,CASSLGYRSYEQYF,TGCGCCAGCAGCTTGGGGTACCGTTCCTACGAGCAGTACTTC
TRBJ2-3,-,once,TRBV7-2,CASSSRPLTIPADTQYF,TGTGCCAGCAGCTCCCGACCACTGACTATTCCGGCAGATACGCAGTATTTT
TRBJ2-5,-,-,TRBV18,CASSLGQEETQYF,TGTGCCAGCTCACTCGGGCAAGAAGAGACCCAGTACTTC
TRBJ2-7,-,-,TRBV6-1,CASSTTWAGTYEQYF,TGTGCCAGCAGTACAACTTGGGCGGGGACCTACGAGCAGTACTTC
TRBJ2-1,TRBD1,once,TRBV2,CASAGTELGNEQFF,TGTGCCAGCGCCGGGACAGAGTTAGGCAATGAGCAGTTCTTC
TRBJ2-1,-,-,TRBV7-2,CASSLTLLTSEQFF,TGTGCCAGCAGCTTAACTCTACTCACTAGCGAGCAGTTCTTC
TRBJ2-7,-,few,TRBV7-6,CASSGPPSLGQSYEQYF,TGTGCCAGCAGCGGGCCGCCGTCGCTCGGACAGTCCTACGAGCAGTACTTC
TRBJ1-5,-,-,TRBV6-1,CASSEELGPDQPQHF,TGTGCCAGCAGTGAAGAGTTGGGGCCCGATCAGCCCCAGCATTTT
TRBJ2-4,-,once,TRBV5-5,CASSLKGELGTDLAKNIQYF,TGTGCCAGCAGCTTAAAAGGGGAACTAGGGACGGATCTAGCCAAAAACATTCAGTACTTC
TRBJ2-1,TRBD2,-,TRBV4-1,CASSQDQWRLAGANEQFF,TGCGCCAGCAGCCAAGATCAGTGGCGACTAGCGGGGGCCAATGAGCAGTTCTTC
TRBJ2-1,-,-,TRBV5-1,CASSLAAAGPYNEQFF,TGCGCCAGCAGCTTGGCCGCGGCGGGTCCCTACAATGAGCAGTTCTTC
TRBJ2-1,-,-,TRBV9,CASSDEPDGYNEQFF,TGTGCCAGCAGCGACGAACCTGACGGTTACAATGAGCAGTTCTTC
TRBJ2-1,-,-,TRBV19,CASSNFAGLSGHNEQFF,TGTGCCAGTAGTAATTTTGCGGGGCTCTCCGGCCACAATGAGCAGTTCTTC
TRBJ2-1,-,-,TRBV28,CASSFLGGPYNEQFF,TGTGCCAGCAGTTTCTTGGGGGGGCCCTACAATGAGCAGTTCTTC
TRBJ2-1,TRBD2,-,TRBV5-1,CASSLVGGYQQFF,TGCGCCAGCAGCTTGGTGGGAGGGTATCAGCAGTTCTTC
TRBJ1-1,-,-,TRBV5-4,CASSLRGFIYTEAFF,TGTGCCAGCAGCCTTAGGGGCTTTATTTACACTGAAGCTTTCTTT
TRBJ2-1,-,once,TRBV7-3,CASSSTGTASNEQFF,TGTGCCAGCAGCTCAACCGGGACTGCTTCGAATGAGCAGTTCTTC
TRBJ1-2,-,few,TRBV6-1,CASSGRTANYGYTF,TGTGCCAGCAGTGGAAGGACAGCTAACTATGGCTACACCTTC
TRBJ2-5,-,-,TRBV5-4,CASSLGKVGQETQYF,TGTGCCAGCAGCTTGGGGAAGGTAGGGCAAGAGACCCAGTACTTC
TRBJ1-3,-,-,TRBV30,CAWSVSSGNTIYF,TGTGCCTGGAGTGTCTCCTCTGGAAACACCATATATTTT
TRBJ1-1,-,-,TRBV11-2,CASSLGGGVPEAFF,TGTGCCAGCAGCTTAGGGGGGGGCGTCCCTGAAGCTTTCTTT
TRBJ2-1,-,once,TRBV5-4,CASSLGNPRISYNEQFF,TGTGCCAGCAGCTTGGGCAACCCGCGAATATCCTACAATGAGCAGTTCTTC
TRBJ2-2,-,-,TRBV5-1,CASSPQLKNTGELFF,TGCGCCAGCAGCCCACAGCTCAAGAACACCGGGGAGCTGTTTTTT
TRBJ1-6,TRBD1,-,TRBV6-5,CASRGGQGVDSPLHF,TGTGCCAGCAGGGGCGGACAGGGGGTGGATTCACCCCTCCACTTT
TRBJ2-7,TRBD2,-,TRBV11-3,CASSVSGVSYEQYF,TGTGCCAGCAGCGTTAGCGGGGTCTCCTACGAGCAGTACTTC
TRBJ2-7,-,few,TRBV20-1,CSASFVYEQYF,TGCAGTGCTAGCTTCGTTTATGAGCAGTACTTC
TRBJ2-5,-,few,TRBV11-2,CASSLMGQTQYF,TGTGCCAGCAGCTTAATGGGACAGACCCAGTACTTC
TRBJ1-2,-,-,TRBV10-1,CASTGGKGDYGYTF,TGCGCCAGCACCGGGGGGAAGGGGGACTATGGCTACACCTTC
TRBJ1-4,-,-,TRBV6-5,CASSPSWYEKLFF,TGTGCCAGCAGTCCCAGTTGGTACGAAAAACTGTTTTTT
TRBJ1-1,-,few,TRBV7-6,CASSYQTGEVTEAFF,TGTGCCAGCAGCTACCAGACAGGTGAGGTAACTGAAGCTTTCTTT
TRBJ1-1,-,-,TRBV6-5,CASSYSVGTEAFF,TGTGCCAGCAGTTACTCGGTGGGCACTGAAGCTTTCTTT
TRBJ1-2,TRBD1,-,TRBV18,CASSPPDRGPVGYTF,TGTGCCAGCTCACCCCCGGACAGGGGTCCGGTTGGCTACACCTTC
TRBJ2-3,TRBD1,-,TRBV5-1,CASREGQETDTQYF,TGCGCCAGCAGAGAGGGACAGGAAACAGATACGCAGTATTTT
TRBJ2-7,-,-,TRBV30,CAWSVRTFSSYEQYF,TGTGCCTGGAGTGTACGGACGTTCAGCTCCTACGAGCAGTACTTC
TRBJ2-5,-,-,TRBV15,CATSTLARETQYF,TGTGCCACCAGCACTCTAGCTAGAGAGACCCAGTACTTC
TRBJ1-1,-,once,TRBV7-9,CASSLNLPQNTEAFF,TGTGCCAGCAGCTTAAATCTACCGCAGAACACTGAAGCTTTCTTT
TRBJ1-4,TRBD1,-,TRBV5-1,CASSLSGQGNEKLFF,TGCGCCAGCAGCTTGTCCGGACAGGGGAACGAAAAACTGTTTTTT
TRBJ1-2,-,-,TRBV14,CASSQYTAYGYTF,TGTGCCAGCAGCCAATATACAGCCTATGGCTACACCTTC
TRBJ1-2,-,-,TRBV7-8,CASSPGSPYGYTF,TGTGCCAGCAGCCCGGGGTCTCCGTATGGCTACACCTTC
TRBJ2-3,-,-,TRBV6-1,CASSEGGVGTDTQYF,TGTGCCAGCAGTGAAGGCGGGGTCGGCACAGATACGCAGTATTTT
TRBJ2-7,TRBD1,-,TRBV30,CAWSVQQGARYEQYF,TGTGCCTGGAGTGTACAACAGGGGGCTCGCTACGAGCAGTACTTC
TRBJ1-6,TRBD1,-,TRBV4-1,CASSPRQGWSPLHF,TGCGCCAGCAGCCCCAGACAGGGATGGTCACCCCTCCACTTT
TRBJ1-6,-,-,TRBV27,CASSLGTAPNSPLHF,TGTGCCAGCAGTTTAGGCACCGCCCCTAATTCACCCCTCCACTTT
TRBJ1-5,-,once,TRBV10-2,CASANSDGYQPQHF,TGCGCCAGCGCCAACAGCGATGGGTATCAGCCCCAGCATTTT
TRBJ2-5,-,-,TRBV5-1,CASSLVYRTETQYF,TGCGCCAGCAGCTTGGTATATAGGACAGAGACCCAGTACTTC
TRBJ1-1,TRBD1,-,TRBV6-6,CASSTRDSMNTEAFF,TGTGCCAGCAGTACCCGGGACAGCATGAACACTGAAGCTTTCTTT
TRBJ1-6,-,-,TRBV2,CASSGEWRDSPLHF,TGTGCCAGCAGTGGGGAGTGGCGCGATTCACCCCTCCACTTT
TRBJ2-3,-,-,TRBV2,CASSEGFGSVDTQYF,TGTGCCAGCAGTGAAGGCTTTGGGTCGGTAGATACGCAGTATTTT
TRBJ1-2,-,-,TRBV18,CASSPFAYGYTF,TGTGCCAGCTCACCGTTCGCCTATGGCTACACCTTC
TRBJ2-7,TRBD1,few,TRBV30,CARHGRGQYEQYF,TGTGCCCGCCATGGCAGGGGGCAGTACGAGCAGTACTTC
TRBJ1-1,TRBD1,-,TRBV7-2,CASSLQGAVTEAFF,TGTGCCAGCAGCTTACAGGGGGCCGTCACTGAAGCTTTCTTT